The present TCR beta chain was sequenced within a study of OX40 agonist ivuxolimab in advanced cancers. Study information: As their treatment, patients were administered ivuxolimab, an agonistic anti-OX40 (CD134) antibody. Antecedent anti-PD-1, anti-PD-L1 or anti-CTLA-4 therapy was permissible, with about 40% having received some.

TCRdb's table, derived via immunoSEQ multiplex PCR, lists solely in-frame clones and lacks some. The sample lists 45,000 or so clones; roughly four fifths were seen once. General study results and limits: Low normalized clonal expansion also occurred in some nonresponding patients.

This CDR3 comprises 16 residues. Looked up from germline, CDR1 is SGHNT and CDR2 is YENEEA. V was trimmed by 1 base and J by 3 bases, leaving 13 bases between them. Regarding this clone: The antigen is not known.

Here the sequenced sample was CD4+ or CD8+ T cells sorted from blood, taken in a trial of the OX40 agonist ivuxolimab. J is TRBJ2-1 and V is TRBV11-3, with D perhaps being TRBD1 or TRBD2 (5 bases each). This clonotype was obtained from an adult with an advanced solid tumor such as melanoma, head and neck, liver or kidney cancer. The CDR3 nucleotides read TGTGCCAGCAGCTTAGGAGGGGATACGGACTACAATGAGCAGTTCTTC. Protein product: CASSLGGDTDYNEQFF.